This T cell receptor beta chain was documented in a study of blood T cell repertoires in COVID-19. In the study overall: Spain, Italy and the United States supplied samples that represented acute and convalescent COVID-19. T cells, B-cell-depleted T cells, or PBMCs provided the cDNA or gDNA that served as material.

Authors' processing steps: Reference gene primer amplification in the assay estimated nucleated cell counts. The table came from immunoSEQ multiplex PCR; TCRdb's copy has only in-frame clones and leaves some out. That table is the source of V, J and clone size, and D and trimming were worked out from the DNA. The sample contains around 200,000 clones, around 79% of which appear only once. The germline V gene encodes CDR1 SGHTA and CDR2 FQGTGA. The V end lost 6 bases, the J end lost 3 bases, and 18 bases lay between the germline ends. CDR3 length equals 15 residues. Input material: peripheral blood. The clonotype was recovered from a man aged 50 to 59 who had recovered from COVID-19. The chain has TRBV7-3 and TRBJ2-7; D may be TRBD1 (6 bases). CDR3 sequence: CASSAQGASYYEQYF. The CDR3 DNA follows: TGTGCCAGCAGTGCACAGGGAGCATCATACTACGAGCAGTACTTC.